This T cell receptor beta chain was profiled in a study of blood T cell repertoires in COVID-19. Study context: Spain, Italy and the United States supplied samples that represented acute and convalescent COVID-19. The cDNA or gDNA used as material had been derived from T cells, B-cell-depleted T cells, or PBMCs.

For recovered donors of Cohort 3, there were two negative PCRs, clearance, or symptom resolution. The germline gives CDR1 SQVTM, CDR2 ANQGSEA. J gave up 4 bases and V 8 bases, and 6 bases lay outside the gene matches. This CDR3 has 13 residues. Authors' methods: Estimates of nucleated cell counts were drawn from the amplification of reference gene primers. The protocol was immunoSEQ multiplex PCR, while the TCRdb copy is restricted to in-frame clones and leaves out a portion. The DNA was the basis for D and trimming; V, J and clone size are from that table. The sample consists of a few hundred thousand clones, about nine tenths of them appearing once.

This chain uses TRBV29-1 with TRBJ2-1; 9 bases fit TRBD1. The sequenced sample was PBMCs or T cells enriched from blood (not recorded which). This TCR was sampled from a woman aged 40-49 years who had recovered from COVID-19. CDR3 loop: CSTTGGRYNEQFF. The CDR3 DNA reads TGCAGCACGACAGGGGGTAGGTACAATGAGCAGTTCTTC.